The TCR beta chain under discussion was sequenced for a study of shared clonotypes between healthy human individuals. Study at large: Each donor's CD8 memory used one plate, CD8 naive two, each CD4 subset three.

Losses at the gene ends were 7 bases for V and 0 bases for J; bases not matched to a gene: 9. Germline V gene data show CDR1 as SEHNR and CDR2 as FQNEAQ (reference sequence). CDR3 size: 16 residues. The naive CD8 population came from CD45RO-negative cells selected for CCR7, without terminally differentiated effector memory CD45RA+ cells. Each of the donors was a healthy adult who was HIV-negative and had not had a recent acute infection or vaccination. Libraries were prepared by immunoSEQ multiplex PCR; TCRdb keeps only in-frame clonotypes and omits some of them. The top ten hold 1.2% of the sample, which has around 2,100,000 clones, approximately 94% seen once.

The sequence was obtained from a man aged 18 to 35 in good health. Sequencing was carried out using naive CD8+ T cells sorted from blood. The gene calls are TRBV7-9 and TRBJ2-1, with TRBD2 identical over 7 bases. The CDR3 region is CASTHKAGVSYNEQFF. CDR3 nucleotides: TGTGCCAGCACCCACAAGGCGGGAGTCTCCTACAATGAGCAGTTCTTC. The full variable domain, rest sourced from reference TRBV7-9 and TRBJ2-1, is DTGVSQNPRHKITKRGQNVTFRCDPISEHNRLYWYRQTLGQGPEFLTYFQNEAQLEKSRLLSDRFSAERPKGSFSTLEIQRTEQGDSAMYLCASTHKAGVSYNEQFFGPGTRLTVL.